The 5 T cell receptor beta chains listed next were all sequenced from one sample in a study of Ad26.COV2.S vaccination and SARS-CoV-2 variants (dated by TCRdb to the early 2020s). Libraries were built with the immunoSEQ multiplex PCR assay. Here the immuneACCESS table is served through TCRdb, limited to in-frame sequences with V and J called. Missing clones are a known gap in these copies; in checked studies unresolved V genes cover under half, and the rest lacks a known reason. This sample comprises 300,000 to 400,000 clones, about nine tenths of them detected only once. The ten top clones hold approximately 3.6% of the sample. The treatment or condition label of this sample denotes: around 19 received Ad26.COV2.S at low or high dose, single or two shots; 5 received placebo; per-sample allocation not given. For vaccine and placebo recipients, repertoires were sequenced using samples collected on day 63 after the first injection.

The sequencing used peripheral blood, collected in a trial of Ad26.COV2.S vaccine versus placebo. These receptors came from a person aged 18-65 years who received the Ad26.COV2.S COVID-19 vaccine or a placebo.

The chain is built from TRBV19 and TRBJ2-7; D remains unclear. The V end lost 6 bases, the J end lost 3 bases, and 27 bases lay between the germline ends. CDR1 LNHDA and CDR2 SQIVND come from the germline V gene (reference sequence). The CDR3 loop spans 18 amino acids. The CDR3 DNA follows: TGTGCCAGTAGCTTATCCTGGATGTCGGTGGGAAATCGCTACGAGCAGTACTTC. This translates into CASSLSWMSVGNRYEQYF. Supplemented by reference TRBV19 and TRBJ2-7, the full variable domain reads DGGITQSPKYLFRKEGQNVTLSCEQNLNHDAMYWYRQDPGQGLRLIYYSQIVNDFQKGDIAEGYSVSREKKESFPLTVTSAQKNPTAFYLCASSLSWMSVGNRYEQYFGPGTRLTVT.

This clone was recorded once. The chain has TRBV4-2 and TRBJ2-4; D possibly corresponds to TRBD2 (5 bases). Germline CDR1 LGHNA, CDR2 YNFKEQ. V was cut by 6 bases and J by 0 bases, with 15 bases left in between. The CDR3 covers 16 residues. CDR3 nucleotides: TGTGCCAGCAGTCAGGACTCTTTTCTAGCCAAAAACATTCAGTACTTC. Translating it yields CASSQDSFLAKNIQYF.

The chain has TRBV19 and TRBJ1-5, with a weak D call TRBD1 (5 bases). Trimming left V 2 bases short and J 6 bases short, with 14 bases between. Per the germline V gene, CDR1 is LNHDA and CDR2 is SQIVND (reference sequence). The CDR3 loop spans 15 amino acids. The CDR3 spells CASSIPARGVQPQHF. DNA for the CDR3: TGTGCCAGTAGTATACCCGCACGGGGGGTTCAGCCCCAGCATTTT.

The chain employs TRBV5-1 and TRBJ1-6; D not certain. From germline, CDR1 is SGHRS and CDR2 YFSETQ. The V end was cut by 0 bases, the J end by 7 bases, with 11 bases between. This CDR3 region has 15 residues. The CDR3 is CASSLEVGSNSPLHF. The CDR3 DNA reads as TGCGCCAGCAGCTTGGAGGTAGGGAGCAATTCACCCCTCCACTTT.

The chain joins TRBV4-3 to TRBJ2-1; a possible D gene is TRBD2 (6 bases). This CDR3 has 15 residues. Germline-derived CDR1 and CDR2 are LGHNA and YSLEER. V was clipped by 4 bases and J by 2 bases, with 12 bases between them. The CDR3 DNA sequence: TGCGCCAGCAGCCTCGGCGGGGACCCCTACAATGAGCAGTTCTTC. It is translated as CASSLGGDPYNEQFF.